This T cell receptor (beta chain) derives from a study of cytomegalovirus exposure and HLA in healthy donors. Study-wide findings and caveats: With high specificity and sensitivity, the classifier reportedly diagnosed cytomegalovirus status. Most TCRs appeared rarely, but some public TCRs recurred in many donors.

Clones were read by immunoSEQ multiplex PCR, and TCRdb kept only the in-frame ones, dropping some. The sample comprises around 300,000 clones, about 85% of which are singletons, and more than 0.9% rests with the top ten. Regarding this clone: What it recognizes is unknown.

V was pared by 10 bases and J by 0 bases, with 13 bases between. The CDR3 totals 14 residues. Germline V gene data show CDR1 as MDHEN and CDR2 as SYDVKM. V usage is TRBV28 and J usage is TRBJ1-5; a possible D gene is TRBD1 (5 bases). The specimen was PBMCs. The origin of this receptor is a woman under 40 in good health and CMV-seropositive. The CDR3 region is CATQRGNSNQPQHF. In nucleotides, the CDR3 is TGTGCCACCCAACGGGGGAATAGCAATCAGCCCCAGCATTTT.